What follows is one TCR beta chain and its context. Its target antigen remains unknown. The record has no base qualities; no much larger clone is one base away. This sample is drawn from a study of cytomegalovirus exposure and HLA in healthy donors (dated by TCRdb to the late 2010s). For the study in its entirety: An earlier analysis of approximately 600 of the donors reported more than 250 Gb of sequence data and roughly 100 million unique TCR beta sequences from about 180 million T cells. A handful of DR-DQ haplotypes were handled as single units for association and clustering because linkage in the cohort was strong. Class I and class II HLA loci were covered by the typing at four-digit resolution. Every discovery cohort repertoire had been produced on one sequencing platform. Alongside the repertoire data, information on donor age, sex, ethnicity and CMV serostatus was compiled. To predict cytomegalovirus infection status, the study brought together high-throughput TCR immunosequencing, statistical association of individual TCRs with disease status, and machine learning. The study used immunosequencing to profile the T cell repertoires of several hundred subjects and linked those repertoires to cytomegalovirus serostatus. Among the roughly 410 genotyped donors, around 79% belonged to the genetic ancestry cluster associated with self-reported Caucasian donors. Along with the roughly 670-subject first cohort, a separate validation cohort of over 90 different subjects was used. To decide whether each TCR beta V gene segment behaved as functional or pseudogenic, an earlier analysis of some 600 of the donors relied on high-throughput TCR beta sequencing. In a later genetic analysis, genome-wide SNP genotypes for about 65% of the 666 donors were used, and that subset was treated as a discovery cohort. Among almost 400 genotyped donors of the cohort, an average of roughly 240,000 unique TCR beta nucleotide sequences were sequenced per donor, approximately 20% of them non-productive. An early release that covered several hundred HLA-typed donors contained about 290 gigabases of sequencing data and 70 million to 100 million unique TCR sequences. Typing coverage differed by locus: A, B, C, DRB1 and DQB1 were typed in roughly 629-630 donors, DQA1 in approximately 520, DPA1 in around 580, and DPB1 in 472. The aim of the study was to test whether cataloging public T cell receptors could identify signatures of past pathogen exposure. A later analysis re-analyzed previously published TCR beta repertoires from roughly 600 donors and added high-resolution HLA genotyping to study TCR occurrence patterns. The later analysis used no new phenotypic data to find candidate immune exposures, relying instead on TCR beta sequences and their occurrence across donors. What the research found in general, with its limitations: The authors suggested that the approach could potentially be generalized to other disease states and immunological phenotypes. Linkage disequilibrium might explain the correlated functional status among segregating V segments, but an unknown experimental factor could not be excluded. A cluster of highly shared sequence variants was judged likely to represent a technical artifact of the sequencing pipeline. According to a later analysis, parvovirus B19, influenza, CMV and Epstein-Barr virus appeared linked to several top co-occurrence clusters. Some IMGT-functional V segments, including TRBV6-2 and TRBV6-3, could not be told apart with the 87-base-pair reads, so those segments were excluded. A later genetic analysis associated a missense DCLRE1C variant with V-gene and J-gene trimming of TCR beta chains, and an independent cohort replicated the association. Most TCR sequences were observed very rarely across donors, whereas some public TCRs were present in many individuals. Sequencing depth was assumed to be roughly uniform across donors in the presence/absence analyses, though that assumption may not hold. The only immune exposure information available for the cohort was CMV serostatus. Only TCR beta chains were sequenced in this cohort, and the absence of alpha or paired-chain data limited detectable features. The earlier analysis of around 600 of the donors excluded about 16 rarely observed V segments, including chromosome 9 orphons, because counts were too low. In both the original and validation cohorts, the classifier was reported to diagnose cytomegalovirus status with high specificity and sensitivity. HLA typing was unavailable for some donors at each locus, so association tests used only the typed subset. According to a later analysis, TCR association rates differed among HLA loci, with DRB1 alleles showing the most associated TCRs and HLA-C alleles showing the fewest. Compared with the roughly 600-donor mean, donors in an Asian-associated ancestry cluster had fewer N-insertions in productive TCRs, according to a later genetic analysis. A further reported finding was that TCR beta sequences accurately predicted the HLA-A and HLA-B alleles for most subjects in the first cohort. The study listed 150 to 200 TCR beta chains as associated with cytomegalovirus. At a false discovery rate of 0.05, a later analysis linked 15,000 to 20,000 TCR beta sequences to specific HLA alleles. In an earlier analysis of some 500 of the donors, most TCR beta V segments appeared in productive rearrangements about 90% or about 30% of the time, broadly matching IMGT annotations. In vitro tests confirmed that three of the cytomegalovirus-associated TCR beta chains recognize cytomegalovirus antigens. Assigning TCR associations to individual alleles was difficult when HLA alleles, especially DR and DQ, strongly co-occurred. A later analysis found that HLA-associated TCR beta chains were more clonally expanded and had lower generation probabilities than equally common non-associated chains. In a later analysis, most CMV-associated TCR beta chains were found to appear HLA-restricted, with HLA associations seemingly driven largely by CMV exposure.

The cohort consisted of more than 650 healthy bone marrow donors. At the time of sampling, all cohort members were nominally healthy, though unrecorded immune exposures were likely present. The donor was CMV seropositive and was included in the group of 289 seropositive cohort members. A peripheral blood sample was collected from each donor, and TCR beta sequencing was performed on peripheral blood mononuclear cells. Genomic DNA extraction from the blood cell samples was performed with the Qiagen DNeasy Blood Extraction Kit. The method behind the library was the immunoSEQ multiplex PCR assay. For the multiplex PCR, a mixture combining 60 forward primers for TCR Vbeta segments and 13 reverse primers for TCR Jbeta segments was used. Amplification of the CDR3 region of rearranged TCR beta genes was performed with a multiplex PCR assay on genomic DNA. The Illumina HiSeq System was used to sequence the amplified TCR beta libraries as 87-base-pair reads. Processing in the source paper ran as follows. In a later analysis, 80 million or so unique TCR beta chains were counted across the approximately 640 repertoires, and about 9.9 million of these chains were shared by at least two donors. To remove PCR and sequencing errors, raw reads were error-corrected and collapsed into unique sequences using a nearest-neighbor algorithm that merged closely related sequences. CDR3 sequences were aligned to IMGT reference sequences to assign V, D and J gene segments. Each retained sequence needed at least a six-nucleotide match to both a V gene segment and a J gene segment. Rearrangements were classified as productive when the CDR3 lacked stop codons and remained in frame with V and J, and all other rearrangements were classified as non-productive. Following IMGT convention, CDR3 was defined as the stretch from the second conserved V-encoded cysteine to the conserved J-encoded phenylalanine. The earlier analysis of some 540 of the donors excluded any sequence lacking an unambiguous match to a single V gene segment. An earlier analysis of 550 to 650 of the donors classified V segments as functional when productive rearrangements were above 56.7% and as segregating when the standard deviation between donors was above 5%. A statistical classification framework was built for diagnosing cytomegalovirus status from the catalog of TCR beta chain sequences. V and J gene assignment, in a later analysis, came from comparing TCR nucleotide sequences with IMGT/GENE-DB human TR gene sequences. In a later analysis, CDR3 sequences and most-parsimonious VDJ recombination scenarios were assigned using the TCRdist pipeline. In a later analysis, each TCR beta chain was defined by its CDR3 amino acid sequence together with its V-gene family, and reads lacking a unique V-gene family were excluded. As a way to deal with suspected cross-contamination and a sequencing artifact, a later analysis dropped hundreds of nucleotide sequences that were highly shared and had low generation probability. In a later analysis, a clonal expansion index was calculated for each public chain from normalized within-repertoire ranks of inferred template counts. Generation probabilities in a later analysis came from a VDJ recombination model fitted to out-of-frame rearrangements, and those results were checked against IGoR. In a later analysis, hypergeometric tests were used to score TCR-TCR, TCR-HLA and TCR-CMV co-occurrence, with a repertoire-size bias correction applied to TCR pairs. A later analysis estimated false discovery rates by permuting HLA or CMV assignments 20 times. In a later analysis, co-occurring TCRs were grouped with DBSCAN, and TCRdist sequence similarity was added when clustering was performed within HLA-allele-positive subsets. Co-occurrence clustering excluded repertoires with fewer than 30,000 or more than 120,000 public chains, plus five with anomalous nucleotide sharing. Sourced from immuneACCESS, this table was stored by TCRdb with only in-frame sequences that have V and J called. A share of the clones is absent; for the studies checked, an unresolved V gene accounts for under half, and the remainder has no known explanation. The V and J calls and clone size are taken from that table; D and trimming were inferred from the DNA. The sample table shows around 100,000 clones, and under 70% are seen once. The biggest ten clones account for 8.7% of the sample.

The junction carries 15 bases between V and J, which are trimmed by 7 bases and 4 bases respectively. The CDR3 spans 14 residues, from the cysteine through the phenylalanine. The only DNA kept is the CDR3, 42 bases in frame from the first base. Reading the germline V gene gives CDR1 SGHTS and CDR2 YDEGEE. The sequencing input was PBMCs. The sequence joins TRBV5-8 to TRBJ1-5; the best D guess is TRBD1, with 6 bases matching. The TCR comes from a man aged 25 to 40 in good health and CMV-seropositive. The CDR3 corresponds to CASLWGLGNQPQHF. The sequence in DNA is TGTGCCAGCCTCTGGGGGCTGGGTAATCAGCCCCAGCATTTT.